The present T cell receptor (beta chain) was sequenced within a study of technical replicates of blood from a handful of donors. This CDR3 spans 16 amino acids. The V segment lost 4 bases and the J segment 0 bases; nucleotides outside the gene matches: 6. Germline assignment: CDR1 MNHNY and CDR2 SVGAGI (reference sequence). Clones were read by immunoSEQ multiplex PCR, and TCRdb kept only the in-frame ones, dropping some. The sample includes nearly 80,000 clones, around 90% seen only once; the top ten take over 0.35%. Sequenced input: T cells isolated from PBMCs. The receptor was isolated from a human donor in good health. The V call is TRBV6-6, the J call TRBJ2-1, with 7 bases aligning to TRBD2. Written as DNA, the CDR3 is TGTGCCAGCAGTTCTAGCGGCCGTAGCTCCTACAATGAGCAGTTCTTC. This gives the protein CASSSSGRSSYNEQFF.